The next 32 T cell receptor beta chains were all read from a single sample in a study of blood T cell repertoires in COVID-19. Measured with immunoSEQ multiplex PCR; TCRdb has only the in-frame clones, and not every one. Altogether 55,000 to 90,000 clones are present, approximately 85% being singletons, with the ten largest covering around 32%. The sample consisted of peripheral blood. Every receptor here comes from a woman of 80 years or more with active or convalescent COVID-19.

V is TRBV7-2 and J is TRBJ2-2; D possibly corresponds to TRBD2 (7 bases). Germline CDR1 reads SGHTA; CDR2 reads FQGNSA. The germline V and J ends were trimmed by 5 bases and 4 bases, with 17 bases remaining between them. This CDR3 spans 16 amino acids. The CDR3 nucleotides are TGTGCCAGCAGCCCCTTGGGTGGGGGGGCCACCGGGGAGCTGTTTTTT. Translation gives CASSPLGGGATGELFF.

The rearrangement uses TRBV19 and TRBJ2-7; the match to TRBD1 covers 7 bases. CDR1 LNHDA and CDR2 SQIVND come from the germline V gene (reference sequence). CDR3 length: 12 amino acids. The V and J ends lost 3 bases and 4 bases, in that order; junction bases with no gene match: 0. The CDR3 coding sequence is TGTGCCAGTAGTATGACAGGGTACGAGCAGTACTTC. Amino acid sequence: CASSMTGYEQYF. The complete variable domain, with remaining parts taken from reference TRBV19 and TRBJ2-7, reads DGGITQSPKYLFRKEGQNVTLSCEQNLNHDAMYWYRQDPGQGLRLIYYSQIVNDFQKGDIAEGYSVSREKKESFPLTVTSAQKNPTAFYLCASSMTGYEQYFGPGTRLTVT.

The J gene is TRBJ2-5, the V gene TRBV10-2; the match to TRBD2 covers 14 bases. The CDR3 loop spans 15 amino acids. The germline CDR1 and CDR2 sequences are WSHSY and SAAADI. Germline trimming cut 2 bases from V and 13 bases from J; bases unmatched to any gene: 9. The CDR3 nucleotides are TGCGCCAGCAGTGAGGAGGGACTAGCGGGGGCCTCGCGGTACTTC. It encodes CASSEEGLAGASRYF.

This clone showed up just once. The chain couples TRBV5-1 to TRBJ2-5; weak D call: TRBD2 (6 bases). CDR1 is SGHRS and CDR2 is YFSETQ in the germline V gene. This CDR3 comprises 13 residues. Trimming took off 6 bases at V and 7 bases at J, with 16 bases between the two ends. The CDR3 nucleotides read TGCGCCAGCACGGTCTCGGGACTTTTGACCCAGTACTTC. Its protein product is CASTVSGLLTQYF.

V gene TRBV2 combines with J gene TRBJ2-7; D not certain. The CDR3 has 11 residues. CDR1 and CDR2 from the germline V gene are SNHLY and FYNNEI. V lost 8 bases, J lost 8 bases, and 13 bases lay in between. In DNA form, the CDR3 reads TGTGCCAGCGTCACCACAGAGAAGCAGTACTTC. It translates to CASVTTEKQYF.

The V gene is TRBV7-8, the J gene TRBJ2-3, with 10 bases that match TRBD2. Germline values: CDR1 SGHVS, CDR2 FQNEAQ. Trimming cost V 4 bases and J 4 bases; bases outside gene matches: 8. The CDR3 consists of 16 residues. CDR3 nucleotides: TGTGCCAGCAGCTCCTTAGCGGGGGGCAGAGCAGATACGCAGTATTTT. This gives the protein CASSSLAGGRADTQYF.

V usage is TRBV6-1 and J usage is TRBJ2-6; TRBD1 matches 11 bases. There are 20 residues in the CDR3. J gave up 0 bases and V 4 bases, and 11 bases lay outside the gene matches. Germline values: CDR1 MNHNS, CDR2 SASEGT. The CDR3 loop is CASSGYLGQGAFSGANVLTF. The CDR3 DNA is TGTGCCAGCAGTGGCTATCTCGGACAGGGGGCTTTCTCTGGGGCCAACGTCCTGACTTTC.

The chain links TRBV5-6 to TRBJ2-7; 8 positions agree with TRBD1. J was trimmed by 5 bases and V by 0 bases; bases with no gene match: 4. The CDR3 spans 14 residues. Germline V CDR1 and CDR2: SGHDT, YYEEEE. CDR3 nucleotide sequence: TGTGCCAGCAGCTTGGGACAGGGGCCCAACGAGCAGTACTTC. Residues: CASSLGQGPNEQYF.

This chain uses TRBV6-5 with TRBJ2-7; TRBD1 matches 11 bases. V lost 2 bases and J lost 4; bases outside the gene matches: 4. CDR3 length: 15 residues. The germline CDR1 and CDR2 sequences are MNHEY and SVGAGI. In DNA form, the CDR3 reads TGTGCCAGCAGTTACCTGGGACAGGGGGAATACGAGCAGTACTTC. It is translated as CASSYLGQGEYEQYF.

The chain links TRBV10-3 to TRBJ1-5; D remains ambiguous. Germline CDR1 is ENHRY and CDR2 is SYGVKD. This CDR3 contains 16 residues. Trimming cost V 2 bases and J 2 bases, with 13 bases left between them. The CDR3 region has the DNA TGTGCCATCAGTGAGCCGAGTGTCGGGGGCAATCAGCCCCAGCATTTT. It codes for CAISEPSVGGNQPQHF.

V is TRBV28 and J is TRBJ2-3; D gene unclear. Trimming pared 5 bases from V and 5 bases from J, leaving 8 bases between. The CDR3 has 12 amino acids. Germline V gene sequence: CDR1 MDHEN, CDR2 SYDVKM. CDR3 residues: CASSLREDTQYF. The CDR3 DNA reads TGTGCCAGCAGTCTACGAGAAGATACGCAGTATTTT.

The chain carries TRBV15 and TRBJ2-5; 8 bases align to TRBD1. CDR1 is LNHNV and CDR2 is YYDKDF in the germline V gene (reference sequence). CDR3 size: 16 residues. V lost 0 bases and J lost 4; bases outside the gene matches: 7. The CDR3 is CATSRDGPGGVETQYF. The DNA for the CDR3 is TGTGCCACCAGCAGAGATGGGCCAGGGGGCGTAGAGACCCAGTACTTC.

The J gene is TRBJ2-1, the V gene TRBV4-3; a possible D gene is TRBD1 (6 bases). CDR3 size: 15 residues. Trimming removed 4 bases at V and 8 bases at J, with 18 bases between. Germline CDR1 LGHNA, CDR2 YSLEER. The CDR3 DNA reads TGCGCCAGCAGCCCATATCAAAACAGGGTGGATGAGCAGTTCTTC. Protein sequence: CASSPYQNRVDEQFF.

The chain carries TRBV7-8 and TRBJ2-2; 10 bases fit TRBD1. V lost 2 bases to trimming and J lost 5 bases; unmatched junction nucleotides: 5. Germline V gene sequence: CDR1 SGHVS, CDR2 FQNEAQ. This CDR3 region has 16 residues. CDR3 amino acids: CASSLWGQGLTGELFF. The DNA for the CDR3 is TGTGCCAGCAGCTTATGGGGACAGGGGTTGACCGGGGAGCTGTTTTTT.

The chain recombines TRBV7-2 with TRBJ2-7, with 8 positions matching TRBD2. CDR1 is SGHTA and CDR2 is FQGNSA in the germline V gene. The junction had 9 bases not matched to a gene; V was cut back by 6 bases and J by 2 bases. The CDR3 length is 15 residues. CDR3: CASRLTSEDPYEQYF. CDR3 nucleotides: TGTGCCAGCAGGTTGACTAGCGAGGATCCCTACGAGCAGTACTTC.

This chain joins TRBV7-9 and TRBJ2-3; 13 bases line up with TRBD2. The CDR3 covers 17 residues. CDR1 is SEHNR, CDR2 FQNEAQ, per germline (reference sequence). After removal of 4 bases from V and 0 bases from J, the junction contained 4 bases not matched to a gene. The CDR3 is CASSSGTSGASTDTQYF. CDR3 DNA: TGTGCCAGCAGCTCGGGGACTAGCGGGGCTAGCACAGATACGCAGTATTTT. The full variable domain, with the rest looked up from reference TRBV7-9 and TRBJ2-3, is DTGVSQNPRHKITKRGQNVTFRCDPISEHNRLYWYRQTLGQGPEFLTYFQNEAQLEKSRLLSDRFSAERPKGSFSTLEIQRTEQGDSAMYLCASSSGTSGASTDTQYFGPGTRLTVL.

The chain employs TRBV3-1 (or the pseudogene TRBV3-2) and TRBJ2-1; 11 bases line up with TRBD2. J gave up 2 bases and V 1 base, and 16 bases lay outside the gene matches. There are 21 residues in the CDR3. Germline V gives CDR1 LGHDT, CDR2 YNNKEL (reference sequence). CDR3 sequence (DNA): TGTGCCAGCAGCCAAGGACCCCCGTTAGCGGGGGGGCCGCCAGCCTACAATGAGCAGTTCTTC. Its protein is CASSQGPPLAGGPPAYNEQFF.

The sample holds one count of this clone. The CDR3 loop is CASSLGGGHAPTDTQYF. CDR3 nucleotide sequence: TGTGCCAGCAGCTTAGGGGGGGGACACGCCCCCACAGATACGCAGTATTTT. The chain links TRBV7-7 to TRBJ2-3, with D possibly TRBD2 on 7 matching bases. Germline V CDR1 and CDR2: SSHAT, FNYEAQ (reference sequence). The CDR3 has 17 amino acids. Trimming removed 1 base at V and 2 bases at J, with 16 bases between.

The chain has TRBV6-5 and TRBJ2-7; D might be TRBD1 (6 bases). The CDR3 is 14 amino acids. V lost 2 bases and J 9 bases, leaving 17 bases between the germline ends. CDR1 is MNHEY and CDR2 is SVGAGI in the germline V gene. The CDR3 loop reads CASSYDQGYAAQYF. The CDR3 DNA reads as TGTGCCAGCAGTTACGATCAGGGGTACGCTGCGCAGTACTTC.

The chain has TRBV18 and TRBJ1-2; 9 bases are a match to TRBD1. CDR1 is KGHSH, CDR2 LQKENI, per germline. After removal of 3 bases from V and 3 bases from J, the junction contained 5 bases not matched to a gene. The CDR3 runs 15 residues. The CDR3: CASSPSRDRDYGYTF. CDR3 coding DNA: TGTGCCAGCTCACCTTCCCGGGACAGGGACTATGGCTACACCTTC.

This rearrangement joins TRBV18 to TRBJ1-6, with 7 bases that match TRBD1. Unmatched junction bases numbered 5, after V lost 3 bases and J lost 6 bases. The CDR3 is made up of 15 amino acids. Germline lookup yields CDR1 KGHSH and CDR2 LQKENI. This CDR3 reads CASSPLTGFNSPLHF. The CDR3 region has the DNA TGTGCCAGCTCACCCCTGACAGGGTTTAATTCACCCCTCCACTTT.

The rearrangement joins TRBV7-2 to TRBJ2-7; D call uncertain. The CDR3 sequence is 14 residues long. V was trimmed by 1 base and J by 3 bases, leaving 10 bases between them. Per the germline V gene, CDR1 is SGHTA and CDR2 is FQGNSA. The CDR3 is CASSLGFVLYEQYF. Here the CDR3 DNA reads TGTGCCAGCAGCTTAGGTTTCGTCCTCTACGAGCAGTACTTC.

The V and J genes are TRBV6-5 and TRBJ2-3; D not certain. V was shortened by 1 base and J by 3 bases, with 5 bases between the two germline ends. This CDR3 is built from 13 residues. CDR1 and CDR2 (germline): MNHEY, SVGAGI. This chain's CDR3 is CASSYFITDTQYF. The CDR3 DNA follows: TGTGCCAGCAGTTACTTCATTACAGATACGCAGTATTTT.

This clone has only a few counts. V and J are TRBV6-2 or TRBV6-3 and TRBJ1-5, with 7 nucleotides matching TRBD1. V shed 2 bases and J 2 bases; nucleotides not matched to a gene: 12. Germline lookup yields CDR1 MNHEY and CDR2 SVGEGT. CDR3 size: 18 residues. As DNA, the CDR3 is TGTGCCAGCAGTTACCCCAGGGGGAACACCGCGGGCAATCAGCCCCAGCATTTT. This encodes CASSYPRGNTAGNQPQHF.

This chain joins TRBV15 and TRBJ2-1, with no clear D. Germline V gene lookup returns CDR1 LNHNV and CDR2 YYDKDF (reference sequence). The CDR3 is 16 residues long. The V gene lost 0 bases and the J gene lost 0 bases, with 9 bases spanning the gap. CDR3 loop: CATSRDRVRSYNEQFF. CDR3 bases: TGTGCCACCAGCAGAGACCGAGTGCGCTCCTACAATGAGCAGTTCTTC. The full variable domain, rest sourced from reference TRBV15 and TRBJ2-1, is DAMVIQNPRYQVTQFGKPVTLSCSQTLNHNVMYWYQQKSSQAPKLLFHYYDKDFNNEADTPDNFQSRRPNTSFCFLDIRSPGLGDTAMYLCATSRDRVRSYNEQFFGPGTRLTVL.

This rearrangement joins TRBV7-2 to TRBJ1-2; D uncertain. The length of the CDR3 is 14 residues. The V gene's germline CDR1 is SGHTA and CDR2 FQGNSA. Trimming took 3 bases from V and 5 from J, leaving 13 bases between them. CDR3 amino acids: CASSLRSQIYGYTF. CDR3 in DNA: TGTGCCAGCAGCTTGAGATCACAGATATATGGCTACACCTTC.

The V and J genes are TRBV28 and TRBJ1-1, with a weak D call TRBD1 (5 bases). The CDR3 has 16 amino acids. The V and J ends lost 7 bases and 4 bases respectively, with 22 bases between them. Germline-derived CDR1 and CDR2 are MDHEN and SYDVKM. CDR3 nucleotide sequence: TGTGCCAGCACCTCGGCCGGGAGGCGGGGGGTCACTGAAGCTTTCTTT. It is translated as CASTSAGRRGVTEAFF. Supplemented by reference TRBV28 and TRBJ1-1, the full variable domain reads DVKVTQSSRYLVKRTGEKVFLECVQDMDHENMFWYRQDPGLGLRLIYFSYDVKMKEKGDIPEGYSVSREKKERFSLILESASTNQTSMYLCASTSAGRRGVTEAFFGQGTRLTVV.

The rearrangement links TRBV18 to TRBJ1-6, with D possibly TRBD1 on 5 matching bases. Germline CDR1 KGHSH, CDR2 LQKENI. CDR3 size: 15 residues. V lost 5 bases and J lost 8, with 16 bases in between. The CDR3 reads CASSGSQAGDSPLHF. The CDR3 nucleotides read TGTGCCAGCTCAGGGTCGCAGGCGGGGGATTCACCCCTCCACTTT.

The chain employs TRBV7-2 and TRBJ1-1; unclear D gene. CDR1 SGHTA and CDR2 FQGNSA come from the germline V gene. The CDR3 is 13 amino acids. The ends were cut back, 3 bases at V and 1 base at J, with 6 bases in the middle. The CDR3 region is CASSFQKNTEAFF. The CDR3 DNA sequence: TGTGCCAGCAGCTTTCAGAAGAACACTGAAGCTTTCTTT.

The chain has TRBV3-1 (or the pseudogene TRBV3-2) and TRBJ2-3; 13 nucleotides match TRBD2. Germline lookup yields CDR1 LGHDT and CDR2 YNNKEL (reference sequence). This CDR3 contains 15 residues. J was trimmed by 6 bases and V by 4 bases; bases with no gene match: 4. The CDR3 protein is CASSLWTSGGDTQYF. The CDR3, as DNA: TGTGCCAGCAGCCTCTGGACTAGCGGGGGCGATACGCAGTATTTT.

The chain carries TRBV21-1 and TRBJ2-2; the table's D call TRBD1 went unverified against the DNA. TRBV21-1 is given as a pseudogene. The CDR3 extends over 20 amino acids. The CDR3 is CASSKTVSQGEIGDTGELFF. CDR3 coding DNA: TGTGCCAGCAGCAAAACAGTGAGCCAGGGGGAGATCGGGGACACCGGGGAGCTGTTTTTT.

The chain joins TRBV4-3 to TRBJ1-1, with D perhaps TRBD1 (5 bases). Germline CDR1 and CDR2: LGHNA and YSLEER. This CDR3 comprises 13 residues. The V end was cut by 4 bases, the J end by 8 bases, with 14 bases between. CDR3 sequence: CASSPRGVGEAFF. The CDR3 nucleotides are TGCGCCAGCAGCCCCCGGGGGGTTGGGGAAGCTTTCTTT.